Shown below are 14 T cell receptor beta chains from a single sample sequenced in a study of glioma-infiltrating T cells. The iRepertoire nested amplicon-rescue multiplex PCR amplified TCR alpha and beta CDR3s from RNA. TCRdb reprocessed the multiplex PCR reads with MiXCR, giving one entry per CDR3 protein. The repertoire holds approximately 100,000 distinct CDR3 sequences, about 30% seen once, with roughly 45% in the top ten. Material for sequencing was glioma tissue, nonneoplastic brain tissue, or PBMCs (not recorded which). The receptors here all came from a human donor with low-grade glioma or glioblastoma, undergoing nonglioma brain surgery, or in good health (not recorded which).

Turning to this clonotype: A much larger clone lies a single base off, so this may be a read error. V usage is TRBV18 and J usage is TRBJ1-5; D is unclear. Germline loops: CDR1 KGHSH, CDR2 LQKENI. The germline V and J ends were trimmed by 5 bases and 4 bases, with 15 bases remaining between them. The CDR3 length is 15 residues. Here the CDR3 DNA reads TGTGCCAGCTCAGAGAGGAACACGCCAAATCAGCCCCAGCATTTT. It is translated as CASSERNTPNQPQHF.

Worth noting for this clonotype: Given a much more abundant clone one base away, this may be a read error. V is TRBV20-1 and J is TRBJ2-3; D gene ambiguous. V shed 6 bases and J shed 5 bases, with 18 bases lying between them. The CDR3 is made up of 14 amino acids. Germline V gene sequence: CDR1 DFQATT, CDR2 SNEGSKA (reference sequence). CDR3 protein: CSAPPTLTEDTQYF. CDR3 coding DNA: TGCAGTGCCCCGCCTACCCTGACGGAAGATACGCAGTATTTT.

This sequence joins TRBV12-3 or TRBV12-4 and TRBJ2-2, with 8 bases fitting TRBD1. Germline trimming cut 10 bases from V and 4 bases from J; bases unmatched to any gene: 5. This CDR3 spans 13 amino acids. CDR3 sequence reads: CATRTGFTGELFF. In DNA form, the CDR3 reads TGTGCCACCAGGACAGGGTTCACCGGGGAGCTGTTTTTT.

This clonotype was counted only a few times. This chain uses TRBV2 with TRBJ1-1; D ambiguous. Germline CDR1 SNHLY, CDR2 FYNNEI. The CDR3 is made up of 14 amino acids. V gave up 0 bases and J gave up 5 bases, with 10 bases separating them. This chain's CDR3 is CASSEAGSRTEAFF. CDR3 in DNA: TGTGCCAGCAGTGAAGCAGGGAGTAGGACTGAAGCTTTCTTT.

This clonotype has just a few counts. V and J are TRBV10-3 and TRBJ1-2; TRBD1 might be the D (5 bases). The germline CDR1 and CDR2 sequences are ENHRY and SYGVKD. This CDR3 contains 13 residues. Between the trimmed V and J ends, which lost 4 bases and 4 bases, there was a span of 10 bases. The chain's CDR3 is CAISAGQAYGYTF. CDR3 nucleotide sequence: TGTGCCATCAGTGCAGGGCAGGCCTATGGCTACACCTTC.

This clonotype was detected many times. This chain connects TRBV27 to TRBJ1-1; 7 bases agree with TRBD1. V lost 5 bases to trimming and J lost 0 bases; unmatched junction nucleotides: 6. The CDR3 totals 15 residues. Germline V lookup: CDR1 MNHEY, CDR2 SMNVEV (reference sequence). In nucleotides, the CDR3 is TGTGCCAGCAGTCCCGGGACAGCCTTGAACACTGAAGCTTTCTTT. Residues: CASSPGTALNTEAFF.

Remarks on this clonotype: This may arise from a read error, as a much more abundant clone is one base away. The chain uses TRBV28 and TRBJ2-3; 9 positions agree with TRBD2. CDR3 length: 13 residues. Germline assignment: CDR1 MDHEN and CDR2 SYDVKM. Germline trimming cut 7 bases from V and 7 bases from J; bases unmatched to any gene: 6. The CDR3 nucleotides are TGTGCCAGCACTAGCGGGGAGGGGTATACGCAGTATTTT. This sequence encodes CASTSGEGYTQYF.

This chain uses TRBV7-2 with TRBJ2-1; a weak D match, TRBD2 (6 bases). V was clipped by 0 bases and J by 3 bases, with 12 bases between them. Germline V CDR1 and CDR2: SGHTA, FQGNSA. The CDR3 extends over 16 amino acids. CDR3: CASSLAIQGGYNEQFF. The CDR3 coding sequence is TGTGCCAGCAGCTTAGCTATTCAGGGAGGCTACAATGAGCAGTTCTTC.

This clonotype was picked up many times. V is TRBV6-1 and J is TRBJ1-6; D not resolved. V was pared by 5 bases and J by 8 bases, with 13 bases between. Germline-derived CDR1 and CDR2 are MNHNS and SASEGT. This CDR3 comprises 14 residues. CDR3 amino acids: CASSWIIGDSPLHF. In DNA form, the CDR3 reads TGTGCCAGCAGTTGGATCATAGGAGATTCACCCCTCCACTTT.

This rearrangement joins TRBV7-2 to TRBJ2-2; TRBD1 is a possible D gene (6 bases). Trimming removed 5 bases at V and 4 bases at J, with 17 bases between. Germline V gene data show CDR1 as SGHTA and CDR2 as FQGNSA. The CDR3 totals 16 residues. This chain's CDR3 is CASSNPGAPGTGELFF. The DNA of the CDR3 is TGTGCCAGCAGCAATCCAGGGGCCCCGGGCACCGGGGAGCTGTTTTTT.

The chain has TRBV7-9 and TRBJ2-3; TRBD2 aligns across 10 bases. The V gene end was trimmed by 4 bases and the J gene end by 5 bases; junction bases not matched to a gene: 6. Germline-derived CDR1 and CDR2 are SEHNR and FQNEAQ (reference sequence). This CDR3 region has 15 residues. The CDR3 is CASSWASGGGDTQYF. CDR3 coding DNA: TGTGCCAGCAGCTGGGCCAGCGGGGGGGGAGATACGCAGTATTTT.

J is TRBJ2-2 and V is TRBV20-1, with 11 bases fitting TRBD1. In germline, CDR1 is DFQATT, CDR2 SNEGSKA (reference sequence). The CDR3 totals 15 residues. CDR3 DNA sequence: TGCAGCGGAGGGGGGACAGGGGGTAATATCGGGGAGCTGTTTTTT. Protein sequence: CSGGGTGGNIGELFF.

This clonotype was seen a handful of times. The chain couples TRBV10-1 to TRBJ2-1, with TRBD2 identical over 14 bases. The CDR3 covers 15 residues. V gave up 5 bases and J gave up 5 bases; unmatched junction bases: 2. From germline, CDR1 is WNHNN and CDR2 SYGVQD (reference sequence). The CDR3 reads CASSQTSGGDNEQFF. CDR3 in DNA: TGCGCCAGCAGTCAGACTAGCGGGGGGGACAATGAGCAGTTCTTC.

This clonotype appeared many times. The V and J genes are TRBV4-2 and TRBJ2-3, with D unclear. CDR1 is LGHNA, CDR2 YNFKEQ, per germline. The CDR3 length is 12 residues. Trimming removed 0 bases from V and 6 bases from J, with 4 bases in between. For the CDR3, the DNA is TGTGCCAGCAGCCAAGATTACGATACGCAGTATTTT. This codes for CASSQDYDTQYF.